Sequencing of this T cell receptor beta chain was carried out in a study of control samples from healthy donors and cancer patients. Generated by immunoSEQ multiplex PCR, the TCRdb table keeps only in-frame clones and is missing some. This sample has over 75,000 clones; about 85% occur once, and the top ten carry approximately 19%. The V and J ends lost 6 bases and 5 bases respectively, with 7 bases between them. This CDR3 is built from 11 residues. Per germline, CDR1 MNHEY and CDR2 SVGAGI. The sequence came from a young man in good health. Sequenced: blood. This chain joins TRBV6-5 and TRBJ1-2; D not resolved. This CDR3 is CASRVGYGYTF. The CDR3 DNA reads TGTGCCAGCAGGGTGGGTTATGGCTACACCTTC.